A single sample gave rise to the 16 T cell receptor beta chains below, sequenced in a study of CD8 T cells in ankylosing spondylitis. TCRdb redid the calling of the 5' RACE reads with MiXCR, one entry per CDR3 protein. The repertoire holds roughly 40,000 distinct CDR3 sequences, approximately 9.9% seen once, with around 1.4% in the top ten. The sequenced sample was blood, either unsorted or a sorted T cell fraction (not recorded which). These receptor sequences come from a male donor with ankylosing spondylitis or in good health (not recorded which).

This clonotype came up many times. The chain is built from TRBV3-1 and TRBJ1-5; perhaps TRBD1 as D (5 bases). Trimming stripped 0 bases from V and 2 bases from J, with 11 bases between. CDR3 length: 16 residues. From germline, CDR1 is LGHDT and CDR2 YNNKEL (reference sequence). The CDR3 loop reads CASSQESGGGNQPQHF. As DNA, the CDR3 is TGTGCCAGCAGCCAAGAGTCGGGAGGGGGCAATCAGCCCCAGCATTTT. The variable domain in full, completed from reference TRBV3-1 and TRBJ1-5, reads DTAVSQTPKYLVTQMGNDKSIKCEQNLGHDTMYWYKQDSKKFLKIMFSYNNKELIINETVPNRFSPKSPDKAHLNLHINSLELGDSAVYFCASSQESGGGNQPQHFGDGTRLSIL.

This clonotype appeared many times. The V and J genes are TRBV7-8 and TRBJ1-1; the D is unclear. V was cut by 3 bases and J by 3 bases, with 14 bases left in between. CDR1 is SGHVS and CDR2 is FQNEAQ in the germline V gene. The CDR3 length is 15 residues. DNA for the CDR3: TGTGCCAGCAGCTTCCGCAATGTGGCCTACACTGAAGCTTTCTTT. Translating gives CASSFRNVAYTEAFF. Full variable domain (outside the CDR3, taken from reference TRBV7-8 and TRBJ1-1): GAGVSQSPRYKVAKRGQDVALRCDPISGHVSLFWYQQALGQGPEFLTYFQNEAQLDKSGLPSDRFFAERPEGSVSTLKIQRTQQEDSAVYLCASSFRNVAYTEAFFGQGTRLTVV.

On this clonotype: This may be a read error: a much more frequent sequence differs by one nucleotide. CDR3 nucleotides: TGTGCCATCAGTGAAGGGACAGGGGCCGGCTACACCTTC. Its translation is CAISEGTGAGYTF. The chain has TRBV10-3 and TRBJ1-2; 10 bases fit TRBD1. Germline values: CDR1 ENHRY, CDR2 SYGVKD. J was trimmed by 8 bases and V by 3 bases; bases with no gene match: 3. The CDR3 loop spans 13 amino acids.

This clonotype has at least ten counts. The rearrangement links TRBV5-1 to TRBJ1-5; the D is unclear. The CDR3 spans 14 residues. The V gene's germline CDR1 is SGHRS and CDR2 YFSETQ. V gave up 4 bases and J gave up 9 bases, with 17 bases separating them. This CDR3 is CASSAGLPSSPQHF. CDR3 nucleotide sequence: TGCGCCAGCAGCGCCGGCCTCCCCTCCTCGCCCCAGCATTTT.

V usage is TRBV28 and J usage is TRBJ2-2; 8 nucleotides line up with TRBD1. The germline V gene has CDR1 MDHEN and CDR2 SYDVKM. This CDR3 spans 14 amino acids. V lost 10 bases to trimming and J lost 4 bases; unmatched junction nucleotides: 8. CDR3: CATGPGQGTGELFF. The DNA for the CDR3 is TGTGCCACCGGCCCAGGACAGGGCACCGGGGAGCTGTTTTTT.

CDR3 bases: TGTGCCAGCAGCCAAGAGAGAGGGACTGAAGCTTTCTTT. Protein sequence: CASSQERGTEAFF. V gene TRBV14 combines with J gene TRBJ1-1; D is undetermined. Germline CDR1 SGHDN, CDR2 FVKESK. V dropped 0 bases and J dropped 5 bases, with 7 bases sitting between them. The CDR3 length is 13 residues.

V gene TRBV7-2 combines with J gene TRBJ2-3; tentative D call: TRBD2 (7 bases). The CDR3 spans 15 residues. Germline V gene sequence: CDR1 SGHTA, CDR2 FQGNSA. V was clipped by 0 bases and J by 2 bases, with 9 bases between them. The CDR3 spells CASSLAGGPTDTQYF. CDR3 sequence (DNA): TGTGCCAGCAGCTTAGCGGGGGGGCCCACAGATACGCAGTATTTT.

This clonotype appeared a few times. The chain carries TRBV5-4 and TRBJ2-4; perhaps TRBD2 as D (6 bases). V gave up 7 bases and J gave up 7 bases, with 18 bases separating them. The CDR3 totals 14 residues. Per germline, CDR1 SGHNT and CDR2 YYREEE (reference sequence). DNA of the CDR3: TGTGCCAGCCAGGACGCCCCGGGGGTGAACATTCAGTACTTC. Encoded protein: CASQDAPGVNIQYF.

This clonotype was counted between two and nine times. The chain uses TRBV5-6 and TRBJ1-1; tentative D call: TRBD1 (5 bases). The CDR3 loop spans 12 amino acids. The V end lost 4 bases, the J end lost 8 bases, and 12 bases lay between the germline ends. Per germline, CDR1 SGHDT and CDR2 YYEEEE. The CDR3 DNA sequence: TGTGCCAGCAGCCCCGTGTGGGGCGAAGCTTTCTTT. This gives the protein CASSPVWGEAFF.

This clonotype has just a few counts. The chain combines TRBV7-8 with TRBJ2-4, with a weak D call TRBD2 (6 bases). Between the trimmed V and J ends, which lost 3 bases and 7 bases, there was a span of 13 bases. CDR3 length equals 14 residues. Per germline, CDR1 SGHVS and CDR2 FQNEAQ. The DNA of the CDR3 is TGTGCCAGCAGCTTGGTGGGGGGAAGCAACATTCAGTACTTC. Its translation is CASSLVGGSNIQYF.

This clonotype was picked up many times. The V call is TRBV6-1, the J call TRBJ2-4, with TRBD2 as a possible D gene (6 bases). CDR1 is MNHNS, CDR2 SASEGT, per germline. The V end lost 9 bases, the J end lost 5 bases, and 20 bases lay between the germline ends. The CDR3 is 15 amino acids. The CDR3 region is CASGGEAMPENIQYF. The CDR3 DNA reads as TGTGCCAGTGGAGGGGAGGCTATGCCAGAAAACATTCAGTACTTC.

This clonotype was found many times. The chain links TRBV12-3 or TRBV12-4 to TRBJ1-1; TRBD1 agrees at 7 bases. This CDR3 has 15 residues. The ends lost 5 bases at V and 4 bases at J; junction bases unmatched: 10. CDR3 sequence reads: CASSPQGGWSTEAFF. Here the CDR3 DNA reads TGTGCCAGCAGTCCCCAGGGGGGATGGAGCACTGAAGCTTTCTTT.

This clonotype was seen at least ten times. V and J are TRBV20-1 and TRBJ1-2, with D perhaps TRBD1 (5 bases). The CDR3 has 11 amino acids. Germline lookup yields CDR1 DFQATT and CDR2 SNEGSKA (reference sequence). The CDR3 here is CLAGTDYGYTF. The CDR3, as DNA: TGCCTTGCCGGGACGGATTATGGCTACACCTTC.

This clonotype was counted only a few times. The genes are TRBV10-3 and TRBJ1-1; 12 bases are a match to TRBD1. CDR1 is ENHRY, CDR2 SYGVKD, per germline. CDR3 length: 17 amino acids. V was clipped by 0 bases and J by 10 bases; unmatched bases: 12. The CDR3 DNA reads as TGTGCCATCAGTGAGTCGTACGTCGGGACAGGGGGCCTTGGAGCTTTCTTT. It codes for CAISESYVGTGGLGAFF.

About this clonotype itself: At one boundary the junction diverges from the germline segment, which might be a read error. The genes are TRBV24-1 and TRBJ2-1, with D unresolved. The germline CDR1 and CDR2 sequences are KGHDR and SFDVKD. The CDR3 is made up of 16 amino acids. The CDR3 region is CTTSDQTGPLYNEQFF. CDR3 nucleotide sequence: TGCACCACCAGTGACCAGACCGGACCACTCTACAATGAGCAGTTCTTC.

This clonotype showed up many times. This chain links TRBV6-1 with TRBJ2-7; tentative D call: TRBD1 (5 bases). The CDR3 sequence is 14 residues long. Per germline, CDR1 MNHNS and CDR2 SASEGT. Deletions cut 4 bases from V and 4 bases from J, with 14 bases between. CDR3 residues: CASSVPRTRYEQYF. The CDR3 DNA sequence: TGTGCCAGCAGTGTACCACGGACACGTTACGAGCAGTACTTC.